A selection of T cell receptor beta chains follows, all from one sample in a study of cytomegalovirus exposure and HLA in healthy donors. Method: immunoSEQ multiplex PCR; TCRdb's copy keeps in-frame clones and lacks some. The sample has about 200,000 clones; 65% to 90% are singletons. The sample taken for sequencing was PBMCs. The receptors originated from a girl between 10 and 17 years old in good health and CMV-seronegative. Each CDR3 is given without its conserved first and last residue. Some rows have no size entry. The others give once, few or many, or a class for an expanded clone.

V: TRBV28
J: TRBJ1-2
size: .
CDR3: ASSFRTRGNFGYT

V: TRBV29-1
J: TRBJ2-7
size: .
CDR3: SVVRGTSTYEQY

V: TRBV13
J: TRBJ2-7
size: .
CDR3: ASSLILAGGYEQY

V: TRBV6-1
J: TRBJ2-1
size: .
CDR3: ASTERDRGVSEQF

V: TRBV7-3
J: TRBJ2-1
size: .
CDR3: ASSPEGEGSSYNEQF

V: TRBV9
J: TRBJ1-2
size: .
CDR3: ASSVDRGHGYT

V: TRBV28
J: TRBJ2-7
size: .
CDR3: ASSFAPTYEQY

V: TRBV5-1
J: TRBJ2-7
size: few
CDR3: ASSLDPAGSSYEQY

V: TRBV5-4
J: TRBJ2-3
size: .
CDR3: ASSFPGSTDTQY

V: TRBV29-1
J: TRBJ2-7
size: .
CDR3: SVVKGARGEQY

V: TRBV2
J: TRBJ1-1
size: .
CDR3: ASSPTANTEAF

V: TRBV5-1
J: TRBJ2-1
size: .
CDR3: ASSPGGTGAYNEQF

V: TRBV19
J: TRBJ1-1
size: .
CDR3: ASSIRGFNTEAF

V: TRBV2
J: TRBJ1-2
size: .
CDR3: ASSEAYGTVNYGYT

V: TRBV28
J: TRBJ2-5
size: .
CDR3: ASRALLGGGTQY

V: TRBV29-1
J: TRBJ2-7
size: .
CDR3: SAGGDNSYEQY

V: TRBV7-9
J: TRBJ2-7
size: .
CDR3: ASSQDTYTDYEQY

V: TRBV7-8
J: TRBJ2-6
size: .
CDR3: ASPTGSPSSGANVLT

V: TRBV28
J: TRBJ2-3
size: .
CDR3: ASSLSERVGSTDTQY

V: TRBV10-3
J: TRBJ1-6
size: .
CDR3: AVTSGSSRSTSPLH

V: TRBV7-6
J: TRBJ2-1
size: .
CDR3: ASSLYRDRGSNEQF

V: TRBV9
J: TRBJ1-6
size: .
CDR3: ASSVSLTGAGYNSPLH

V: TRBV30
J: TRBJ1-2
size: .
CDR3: AWSKGGYT

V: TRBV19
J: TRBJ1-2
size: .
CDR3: ASSIPGYGYT

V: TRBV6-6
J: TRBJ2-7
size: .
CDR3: ASSYSSGGSYEQY

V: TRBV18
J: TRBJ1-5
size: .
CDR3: ASSIGHFNQPQH

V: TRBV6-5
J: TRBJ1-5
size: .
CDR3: ASSERQENQPQH

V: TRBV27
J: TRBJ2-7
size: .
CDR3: ASSFARGGNEQY

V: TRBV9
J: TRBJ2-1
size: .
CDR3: ASSPSGTSGNEQF

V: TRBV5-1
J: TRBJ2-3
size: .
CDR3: ASSLAPGGGGTDTQY

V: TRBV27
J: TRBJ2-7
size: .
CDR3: ASSLRPTESGSYEQY

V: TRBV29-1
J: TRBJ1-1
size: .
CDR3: SVAMTGQQVRMNTEAF

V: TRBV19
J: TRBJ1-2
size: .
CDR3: ASSILSGLQYGYT

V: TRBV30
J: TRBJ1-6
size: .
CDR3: AWSVGRGHSPLH

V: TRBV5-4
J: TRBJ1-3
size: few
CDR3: ASTLQGSGNTIY

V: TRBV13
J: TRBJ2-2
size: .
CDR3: ASRPPGQYTGELF

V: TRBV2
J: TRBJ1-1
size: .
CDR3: ASSDGEEGRTEAF

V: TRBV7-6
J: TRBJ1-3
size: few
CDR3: ASSLGAHVSGNTIY

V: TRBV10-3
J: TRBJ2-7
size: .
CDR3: AISGVGGAGGSYEQY

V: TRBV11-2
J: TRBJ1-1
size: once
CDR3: ASSSWANTEAF

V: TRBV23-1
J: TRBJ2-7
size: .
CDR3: ASSHPGQGKNEQY

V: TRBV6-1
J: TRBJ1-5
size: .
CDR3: ASSEPVTGNQPQH

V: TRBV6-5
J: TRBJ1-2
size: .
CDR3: ASYSETGTPA

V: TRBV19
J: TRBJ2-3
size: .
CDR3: ASCLGGGRTDTQY

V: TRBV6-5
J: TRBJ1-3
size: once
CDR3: ASSYSSSGNTIY

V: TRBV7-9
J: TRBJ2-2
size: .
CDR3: ASSLVAGGRTGELF

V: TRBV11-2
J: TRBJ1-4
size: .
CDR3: ASSLSAGGFEKLF

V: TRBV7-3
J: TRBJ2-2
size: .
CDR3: ASSLTNSNTGELF

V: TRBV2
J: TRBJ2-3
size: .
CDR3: ASSEDRSTDTQY

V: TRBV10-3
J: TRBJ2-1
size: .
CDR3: ASGTSAVFTYYNEQF

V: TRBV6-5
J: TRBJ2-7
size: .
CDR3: ASSPPSGGQY

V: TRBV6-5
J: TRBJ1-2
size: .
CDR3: ASSYSEGAYGYT

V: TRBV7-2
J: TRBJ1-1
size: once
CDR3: ASSLDTFTEAF

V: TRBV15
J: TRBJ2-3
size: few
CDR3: ATSSLLAGGPGTQY

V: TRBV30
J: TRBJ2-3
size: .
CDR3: AWSVEGGSVTDTQY

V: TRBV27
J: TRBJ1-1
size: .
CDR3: ASSLGRDTEAF